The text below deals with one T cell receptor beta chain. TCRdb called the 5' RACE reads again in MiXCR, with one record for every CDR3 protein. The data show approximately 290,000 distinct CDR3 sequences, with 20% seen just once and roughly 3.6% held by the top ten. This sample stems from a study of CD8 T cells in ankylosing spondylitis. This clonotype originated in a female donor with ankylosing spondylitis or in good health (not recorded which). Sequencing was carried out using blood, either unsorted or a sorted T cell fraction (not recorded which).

CDR3: CASSGWNPGLGDEQYF. CDR3 nucleotides: TGTGCCAGCAGCGGTTGGAATCCGGGACTAGGAGACGAGCAGTACTTC. This chain links TRBV6-1 with TRBJ2-7, with 8 positions matching TRBD2. Germline trimming cut 6 bases from V and 5 bases from J; bases unmatched to any gene: 15. Germline V CDR1 and CDR2: MNHNS, SASEGT. There are 16 residues in the CDR3.